The sequence of this T cell receptor (beta chain) was determined in a study of T cell responses to AZD1222 COVID-19 vaccine. Comment on this clone: Antigen: not known.

Study-wide results and caveats: Females outnumbered males among donors, who were mostly white British; clonal diversity was possibly underestimated.

Germline V gene sequence: CDR1 ENHRY, CDR2 SYGVKD. Trimming left V 10 bases short and J 6 bases short, with 13 bases between. The CDR3 runs 13 residues. Here immunoSEQ multiplex PCR was the method, and the copy in TCRdb shows in-frame clones only, minus some. This sample has around 100,000 clones, with approximately 86% found just once. The sample in question was peripheral blood, obtained on day 0 of AZD1222 vaccination. The chain uses TRBV10-3 and TRBJ1-6; D is ambiguous. The TCR sequence derives from an adult in good health. CDR3 DNA: TGTGCCACTCCTCCGGGTCTTAATTCACCCCTCCACTTT. It yields the protein CATPPGLNSPLHF.